The 19 T cell receptor beta chains reported below all come from one sample, sequenced in a study of technical replicates of blood from a few donors. Using immunoSEQ multiplex PCR, the repertoire was profiled, and TCRdb retains in-frame clones only, with some absent. The sample has about 80,000 clones; 95% to 98% are singletons. Sequencing input: T cells isolated from PBMCs. These receptors were taken from a human donor in good health.

V and J are TRBV29-1 and TRBJ2-5, with TRBD1 matching 7 bases. The ends lost 6 bases at V and 1 base at J; junction bases unmatched: 8. This CDR3 region has 14 residues. The germline V gene encodes CDR1 SQVTM and CDR2 ANQGSEA. In nucleotides, the CDR3 is TGCAGCGTCCCTGACAGGGTGCTCCAAGAGACCCAGTACTTC. Amino acids: CSVPDRVLQETQYF.

This clone occurred once. This chain joins TRBV27 and TRBJ2-7, with TRBD2 matching over 9 bases. The germline gives CDR1 MNHEY, CDR2 SMNVEV (reference sequence). With V trimmed by 5 bases and J by 2 bases, 4 bases remained unmatched. The CDR3 is made up of 14 amino acids. CDR3 coding DNA: TGTGCCAGCAGTCCCCTAGCGGGACCCTACGAGCAGTACTTC. Its protein product is CASSPLAGPYEQYF.

The chain has TRBV29-1 and TRBJ2-5; D not certain. The ends were cut back, 1 base at V and 0 bases at J, with 12 bases in the middle. The CDR3 extends over 15 amino acids. Germline V gives CDR1 SQVTM, CDR2 ANQGSEA. Here the CDR3 DNA reads TGCAGCGTTGAAGGGGCCGCTACCTACCAAGAGACCCAGTACTTC. Translating it yields CSVEGAATYQETQYF.

The chain uses TRBV7-9 and TRBJ2-7; 11 nucleotides match TRBD2. This CDR3 comprises 15 residues. The germline CDR1 and CDR2 sequences are SEHNR and FQNEAQ (reference sequence). Losses at the gene ends were 4 bases for V and 5 bases for J; bases not matched to a gene: 7. The CDR3 nucleotides are TGTGCCAGCAGCTCAAATAGCGGGAGGGTAAACGAGCAGTACTTC. Amino acid sequence: CASSSNSGRVNEQYF.

This chain connects TRBV6-5 to TRBJ2-1; TRBD1 matches at 7 bases. The CDR3 has 14 residues. V dropped 5 bases and J dropped 8; count of bases not matched to a gene: 9. Germline CDR1 reads MNHEY; CDR2 reads SVGAGI. CDR3 sequence (DNA): TGTGCCAGCAGTATCGGGGACAGAGGCGATGAGCAGTTCTTC. Its protein is CASSIGDRGDEQFF.

The V and J genes are TRBV7-3 and TRBJ2-1; 7 positions agree with TRBD2. With V trimmed by 0 bases and J by 7 bases, 9 bases remained unmatched. Germline CDR1 reads SGHTA; CDR2 reads FQGTGA. The CDR3 extends over 16 amino acids. The CDR3 loop is CASSLTGGSPPNEQFF. CDR3 coding DNA: TGTGCCAGCAGCTTAACGGGCGGGAGTCCTCCTAATGAGCAGTTCTTC. The full variable domain, its missing parts supplied by reference TRBV7-3 and TRBJ2-1, is GAGVSQTPSNKVTEKGKYVELRCDPISGHTALYWYRQSLGQGPEFLIYFQGTGAADDSGLPNDRFFAVRPEGSVSTLKIQRTERGDSAVYLCASSLTGGSPPNEQFFGPGTRLTVL.

This clone was detected a few times. V gene TRBV5-5 combines with J gene TRBJ1-2, with TRBD1 matching 11 bases. The germline V gene has CDR1 SGHKS and CDR2 YYEKEE (reference sequence). J lost 7 bases, V lost 4 bases, and 6 bases had no gene match. The CDR3 sequence is 14 residues long. CDR3 amino acids: CASSQDRGRGGYTF. The CDR3 nucleotides are TGTGCCAGCAGCCAGGACAGGGGGCGAGGTGGCTACACCTTC.

This clone was seen a single time. The V and J genes are TRBV19 and TRBJ2-2, with 8 bases fitting TRBD1. The CDR3 is 16 residues long. The V gene's germline CDR1 is LNHDA and CDR2 SQIVND (reference sequence). The J segment lost 1 base and the V segment lost 7 bases, leaving 8 bases of the junction unmatched. Here the CDR3 reads CASTAPGQENTGELFF. Written as DNA, the CDR3 is TGTGCCAGTACGGCACCGGGACAGGAGAACACCGGGGAGCTGTTTTTT.

The chain uses TRBV4-2 and TRBJ2-3; TRBD2 agrees at 11 bases. With V trimmed by 0 bases and J by 2 bases, 4 bases remained unmatched. Germline CDR1 reads LGHNA; CDR2 reads YNFKEQ. The CDR3 loop spans 17 amino acids. CDR3 region: CASSQDTSGSFTDTQYF. The CDR3 DNA follows: TGTGCCAGCAGCCAAGATACTAGCGGGAGTTTCACAGATACGCAGTATTTT.

The rearrangement joins TRBV11-3 to TRBJ1-3; 8 bases are shared with TRBD1. Germline values: CDR1 SGHNT, CDR2 YENEEA. After removal of 5 bases from V and 4 bases from J, the junction contained 1 base not matched to a gene. CDR3 length equals 13 residues. For the CDR3, the DNA is TGTGCCAGCAGCGACAGGGGCGGAAACACCATATATTTT. The encoded protein is CASSDRGGNTIYF.

V is TRBV29-1 and J is TRBJ1-1; 7 bases map to TRBD1. J lost 1 base, V lost 4 bases, and 3 bases had no gene match. The CDR3 contains 13 residues. The germline CDR1 and CDR2 sequences are SQVTM and ANQGSEA. DNA of the CDR3: TGCAGCGTTGGGCAGGGGGGGAACACTGAAGCTTTCTTT. Its protein product is CSVGQGGNTEAFF.

V is TRBV11-3 and J is TRBJ2-1, with a possible D match to TRBD2 (5 bases). This CDR3 contains 12 residues. Trimming took off 5 bases at V and 5 bases at J, with 7 bases between the two ends. CDR1 is SGHNT, CDR2 YENEEA, per germline. CDR3 amino acids: CASSGSDNEQFF. The CDR3 nucleotides are TGTGCCAGCAGCGGTAGCGACAATGAGCAGTTCTTC.

The CDR3 loop is CASSRTGKNTEAFF. DNA for the CDR3: TGCGCCAGCAGCCGGACGGGGAAGAACACTGAAGCTTTCTTT. This chain links TRBV5-1 with TRBJ1-1; D unresolved. Germline values: CDR1 SGHRS, CDR2 YFSETQ. Trimming left V 4 bases short and J 1 base short, with 11 bases between. CDR3 size: 14 residues.

This chain joins TRBV11-2 and TRBJ2-7; TRBD1 aligns across 12 bases. This CDR3 region has 15 residues. Losses at the gene ends were 5 bases for V and 4 bases for J; bases not matched to a gene: 6. The germline V gene has CDR1 SGHAT and CDR2 FQNNGV. The CDR3 spells CASSPRDRGLYEQYF. The DNA of the CDR3 is TGTGCCAGCAGCCCCCGGGACAGGGGGCTATACGAGCAGTACTTC.

Written as DNA, the CDR3 is TGTGCCAGCAGCAACTTAGACAGGGGCTATAGCAATCAGCCCCAGCATTTT. This encodes CASSNLDRGYSNQPQHF. This sequence joins TRBV5-8 and TRBJ1-5; 8 bases line up with TRBD1. V was pared by 4 bases and J by 0 bases, with 9 bases of the junction left unmatched. The CDR3 loop spans 17 amino acids. Germline lookup yields CDR1 SGHTS and CDR2 YDEGEE.

This chain joins TRBV27 and TRBJ2-1; D not resolved. Trimming removed 6 bases at V and 10 bases at J, with 22 bases between. Germline V gene data show CDR1 as MNHEY and CDR2 as SMNVEV (reference sequence). This CDR3 comprises 15 residues. The chain's CDR3 is CASSNPDLENHEQFF. The CDR3 bases are TGTGCCAGCAGCAACCCCGACTTGGAAAATCACGAGCAGTTCTTC.

This chain links TRBV15 with TRBJ1-3; 7 bases line up with TRBD1. There are 15 residues in the CDR3. The junction had 10 bases not matched to a gene; V was cut back by 4 bases and J by 7 bases. Germline CDR1 LNHNV, CDR2 YYDKDF (reference sequence). The CDR3 loop reads CATSKVGQPWNTIYF. CDR3 nucleotide sequence: TGTGCCACCAGCAAAGTGGGACAGCCGTGGAACACCATATATTTT.

The V gene is TRBV28, the J gene TRBJ1-4; 8 bases fit TRBD1. J was trimmed by 7 bases and V by 3 bases; bases with no gene match: 4. The germline CDR1 and CDR2 sequences are MDHEN and SYDVKM. This CDR3 contains 14 residues. The CDR3 sequence is CASSLDREGEKLFF. The CDR3 nucleotides read TGTGCCAGCAGTTTGGACAGGGAGGGTGAAAAACTGTTTTTT.

This chain uses TRBV21-1 with TRBJ2-7; the listed D gene, TRBD2, was not tested against the DNA. TRBV21-1 is a recognized pseudogene. The CDR3 has 14 amino acids. The CDR3 reads CASSKDSGAHEQYF. The DNA of the CDR3 is TGTGCCAGCAGCAAAGATTCGGGAGCCCACGAGCAGTACTTC.